The clone carrying this T cell receptor (beta chain) was seen more than once but under ten times. Its antigen is not known. Sorted populations were all over 95% pure. CDR1 is SGHRS and CDR2 is YFSETQ in the germline V gene. V gave up 2 bases and J gave up 6 bases; unmatched junction bases: 3. This CDR3 comprises 14 residues. Every bit of the isolated RNA underwent reverse transcription, so sequencing read expressed TCRB transcripts. Naive, central memory and regulatory T cell samples yielded about 4 million reads on average. Method: immunoSEQ multiplex PCR; TCRdb's copy keeps in-frame clones and lacks some. The table records fewer than 150,000 clones, 6.9% of them present only once. This sample is drawn from a study of beta chain features in type 1 diabetes. Study results and limitations: Small HLA sub-analyses could not settle whether HLA shapes TCRB rearrangement. The similarity of naive, central memory and Treg TCRB repertoires appeared greater among patients than among healthy donors.

This TCR came from a woman aged 25 to 45 in good health. The chain is built from TRBV5-1 and TRBJ2-1; 9 bases are shared with TRBD2. The sequenced material came from central memory CD4+ T cells from blood. The CDR3 reads CASSLGGRGNEQFF. Written as DNA, the CDR3 is TGCGCCAGCAGCTTAGGCGGGAGGGGCAATGAGCAGTTCTTC.